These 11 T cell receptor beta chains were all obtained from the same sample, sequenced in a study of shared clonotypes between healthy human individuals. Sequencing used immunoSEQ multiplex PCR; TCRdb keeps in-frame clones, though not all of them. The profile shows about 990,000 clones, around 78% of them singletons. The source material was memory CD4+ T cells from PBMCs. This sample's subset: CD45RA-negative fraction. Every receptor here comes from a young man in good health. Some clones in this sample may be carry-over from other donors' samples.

Here the CDR3 reads CASSEFGRNYGYTF. CDR3 DNA: TGTGCCAGCAGTGAATTCGGGCGCAACTATGGCTACACCTTC. The rearrangement links TRBV6-1 to TRBJ1-2; no clear D. Looked up from germline, CDR1 is MNHNS and CDR2 is SASEGT. Deletions cut 2 bases from V and 2 bases from J, with 9 bases between. The CDR3 is 14 amino acids.

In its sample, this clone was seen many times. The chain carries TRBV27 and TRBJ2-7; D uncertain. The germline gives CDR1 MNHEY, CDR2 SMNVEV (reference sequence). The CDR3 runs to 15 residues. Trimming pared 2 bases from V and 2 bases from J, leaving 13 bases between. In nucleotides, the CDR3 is TGTGCCAGCAGTTTAAAGGCCCATCCGGCCTACGAGCAGTACTTC. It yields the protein CASSLKAHPAYEQYF.

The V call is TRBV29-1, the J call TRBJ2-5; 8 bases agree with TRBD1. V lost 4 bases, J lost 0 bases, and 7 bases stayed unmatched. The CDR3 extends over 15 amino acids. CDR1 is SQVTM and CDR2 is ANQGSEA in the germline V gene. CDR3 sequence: CSVAVTGGYQETQYF. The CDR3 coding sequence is TGCAGCGTTGCGGTTACAGGGGGTTACCAAGAGACCCAGTACTTC.

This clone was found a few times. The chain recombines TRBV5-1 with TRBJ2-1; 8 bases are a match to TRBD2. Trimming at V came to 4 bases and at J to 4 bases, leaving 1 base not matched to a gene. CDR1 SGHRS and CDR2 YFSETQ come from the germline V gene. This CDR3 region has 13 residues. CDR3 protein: CASSAGGYNEQFF. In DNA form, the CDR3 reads TGCGCCAGCAGCGCGGGAGGTTACAATGAGCAGTTCTTC. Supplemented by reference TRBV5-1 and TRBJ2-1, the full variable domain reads KAGVTQTPRYLIKTRGQQVTLSCSPISGHRSVSWYQQTPGQGLQFLFEYFSETQRNKGNFPGRFSGRQFSNSRSEMNVSTLELGDSALYLCASSAGGYNEQFFGPGTRLTVL.

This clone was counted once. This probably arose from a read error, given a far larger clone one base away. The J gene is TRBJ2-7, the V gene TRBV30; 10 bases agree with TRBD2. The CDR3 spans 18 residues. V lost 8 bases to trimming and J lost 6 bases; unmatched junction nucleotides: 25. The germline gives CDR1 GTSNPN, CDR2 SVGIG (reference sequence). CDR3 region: CALLGGRHVLAGSSEQYF. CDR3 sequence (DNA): TGTGCCCTGCTCGGTGGGCGGCACGTACTAGCGGGAAGCAGCGAGCAGTACTTC. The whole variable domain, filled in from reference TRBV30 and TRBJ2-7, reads SQTIHQWPATLVQPVGSPLSLECTVEGTSNPNLYWYRQAAGRGLQLLFYSVGIGQISSEVPQNLSASRPQDRQFILSSKKLLLSDSGFYLCALLGGRHVLAGSSEQYFGPGTRLTVT.

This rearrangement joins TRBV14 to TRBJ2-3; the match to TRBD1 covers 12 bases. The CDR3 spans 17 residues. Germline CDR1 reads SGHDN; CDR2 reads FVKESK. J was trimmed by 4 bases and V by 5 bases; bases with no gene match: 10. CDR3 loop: CASSDRDRGRIADTQYF. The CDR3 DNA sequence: TGTGCCAGCAGCGATCGGGACAGGGGGCGTATCGCAGATACGCAGTATTTT.

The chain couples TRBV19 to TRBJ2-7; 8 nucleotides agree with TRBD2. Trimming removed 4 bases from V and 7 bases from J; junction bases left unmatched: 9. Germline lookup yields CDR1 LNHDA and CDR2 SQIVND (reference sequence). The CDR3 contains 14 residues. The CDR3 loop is CASSTGAGVREQYF. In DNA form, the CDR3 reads TGTGCCAGTAGTACAGGAGCGGGAGTGAGGGAGCAGTACTTC.

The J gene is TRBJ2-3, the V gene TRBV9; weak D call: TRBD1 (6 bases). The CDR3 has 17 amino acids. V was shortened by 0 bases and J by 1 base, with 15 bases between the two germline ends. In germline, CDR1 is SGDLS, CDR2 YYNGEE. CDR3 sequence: CASSVGWGLARTDTQYF. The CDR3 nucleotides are TGTGCCAGCAGCGTAGGGTGGGGGCTAGCCCGCACAGATACGCAGTATTTT.

CDR3 protein: CASSPIAGGTDTQYF. In DNA, the CDR3 is TGTGCCAGCAGTCCGATAGCGGGAGGCACAGATACGCAGTATTTT. This chain joins TRBV27 and TRBJ2-3, with 9 bases matching TRBD2. This CDR3 has 15 residues. V lost 5 bases to trimming and J lost 1 base; unmatched junction nucleotides: 4. Germline V gene sequence: CDR1 MNHEY, CDR2 SMNVEV (reference sequence).

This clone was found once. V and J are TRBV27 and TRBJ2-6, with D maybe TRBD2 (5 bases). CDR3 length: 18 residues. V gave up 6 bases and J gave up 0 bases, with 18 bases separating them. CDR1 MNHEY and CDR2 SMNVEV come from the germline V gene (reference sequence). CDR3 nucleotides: TGTGCCAGCAGCCCTAAGGGAGTTCCAAGCTCTGGGGCCAACGTCCTGACTTTC. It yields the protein CASSPKGVPSSGANVLTF.

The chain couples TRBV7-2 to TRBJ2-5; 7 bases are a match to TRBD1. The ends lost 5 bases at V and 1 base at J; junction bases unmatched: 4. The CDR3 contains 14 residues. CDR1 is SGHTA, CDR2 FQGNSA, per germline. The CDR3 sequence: CASSMTGSQETQYF. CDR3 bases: TGTGCCAGCAGCATGACAGGGAGCCAAGAGACCCAGTACTTC. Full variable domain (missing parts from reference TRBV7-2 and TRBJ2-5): GAGVSQSPSNKVTEKGKDVELRCDPISGHTALYWYRQSLGQGLEFLIYFQGNSAPDKSGLPSDRFSAERTGGSVSTLTIQRTQQEDSAVYLCASSMTGSQETQYFGPGTRLLVL.